A single sample is the source of the 8 T cell receptor beta chains below, sequenced in a study of T cell responses to AZD1222 COVID-19 vaccine. Assay: immunoSEQ multiplex PCR; the TCRdb copy retains only in-frame clones and omits some. Of 150,000 to 200,000 clones detected, approximately 90% appear once; the ten largest clones hold about 3%. This material consisted of peripheral blood, taken on day 0 of AZD1222 vaccination. These receptors originate from an adult in good health.

The chain is built from TRBV7-2 and TRBJ2-1; D is ambiguous. Germline V gene data show CDR1 as SGHTA and CDR2 as FQGNSA. V gave up 3 bases and J gave up 10 bases, with 10 bases separating them. This CDR3 spans 12 amino acids. This CDR3 is CASSLRMREQFF. CDR3 bases: TGTGCCAGCAGCTTGAGGATGCGCGAGCAGTTCTTC.

V gene TRBV10-3 combines with J gene TRBJ1-5, with TRBD1 as a possible D gene (5 bases). The V gene lost 8 bases and the J gene lost 1 base, with 9 bases spanning the gap. The germline gives CDR1 ENHRY, CDR2 SYGVKD. The CDR3 runs to 13 residues. The CDR3 spells CAIARDSNQPQHF. As DNA, the CDR3 is TGTGCCATCGCGAGGGACAGCAATCAGCCCCAGCATTTT.

Comment on this clone: The same CDR3 arises from other DNA sequences in this sample as well. The chain links TRBV3-1 (or the pseudogene TRBV3-2) to TRBJ1-5; D remains ambiguous. The CDR3 has 13 residues. The germline V gene has CDR1 LGHDT and CDR2 YNNKEL (reference sequence). V lost 3 bases to trimming and J lost 4 bases, with 7 bases between them. This CDR3 is CASSHGDNQPQHF. CDR3 DNA: TGTGCCAGCAGCCACGGGGATAATCAGCCCCAGCATTTT.

The J gene is TRBJ1-5, the V gene TRBV19; D not certain. The germline CDR1 and CDR2 sequences are LNHDA and SQIVND (reference sequence). Trimming stripped 6 bases from V and 0 bases from J, with 12 bases between. The CDR3 is 15 residues long. This CDR3 is CASRWESYSNQPQHF. CDR3 DNA: TGTGCCAGTAGATGGGAGAGCTATAGCAATCAGCCCCAGCATTTT. Looking up the rest from reference TRBV19 and TRBJ1-5 gives the full variable domain: DGGITQSPKYLFRKEGQNVTLSCEQNLNHDAMYWYRQDPGQGLRLIYYSQIVNDFQKGDIAEGYSVSREKKESFPLTVTSAQKNPTAFYLCASRWESYSNQPQHFGDGTRLSIL.

This clone was counted a single time. The chain employs TRBV27 and TRBJ2-3; 9 nucleotides line up with TRBD1. After removal of 8 bases from V and 0 bases from J, the junction contained 12 bases not matched to a gene. This CDR3 region has 17 residues. Germline V lookup: CDR1 MNHEY, CDR2 SMNVEV (reference sequence). For the CDR3, the DNA is TGTGCCAGCGCAAATTTACAGGGGGCCTCTAGCACAGATACGCAGTATTTT. Translating it yields CASANLQGASSTDTQYF.

The J gene is TRBJ2-1, the V gene TRBV5-1; D unresolved. Germline V gives CDR1 SGHRS, CDR2 YFSETQ. CDR3 length: 14 amino acids. The V and J ends lost 2 bases and 9 bases respectively, with 15 bases between them. The CDR3 protein is CASSFLTGASEQFF. In DNA form, the CDR3 reads TGCGCCAGCAGCTTCCTGACGGGTGCGAGTGAGCAGTTCTTC.

This sequence joins TRBV5-1 and TRBJ2-5; D ambiguous. CDR1 SGHRS and CDR2 YFSETQ come from the germline V gene. Deletions cut 3 bases from V and 7 bases from J, with 10 bases between. CDR3 size: 12 residues. CDR3 in amino acids: CASSSYLSTQYF. In DNA, the CDR3 is TGCGCCAGCAGCTCCTACCTGTCGACCCAGTACTTC.

The rearrangement uses TRBV6-1 and TRBJ2-3, with 7 bases that match TRBD1. Germline trimming cut 3 bases from V and 4 bases from J; bases unmatched to any gene: 1. This CDR3 comprises 13 residues. Per the germline V gene, CDR1 is MNHNS and CDR2 is SASEGT. CDR3 sequence: CASSDQGADTQYF. In DNA, the CDR3 is TGTGCCAGCAGTGACCAGGGGGCAGATACGCAGTATTTT.